The 14 T cell receptor beta chains reported below all come from one sample, sequenced in a study of blood T cell repertoires in COVID-19. The assay was immunoSEQ multiplex PCR, and TCRdb's table has in-frame clones only and misses some. The table has 250,000 to 300,000 clones, about 93% seen once. Sequencing was carried out using PBMCs or T cells enriched from blood (not recorded which). These TCRs come from a woman aged 25 to 39 who had recovered from COVID-19.

The chain has TRBV12-3 or TRBV12-4 and TRBJ1-1; D is uncertain. The CDR3 has 11 residues. V dropped 6 bases and J dropped 4 bases, with 6 bases sitting between them. The CDR3 DNA reads as TGTGCCAGCAGAAGTAGCACTGAAGCTTTCTTT. Its protein is CASRSSTEAFF.

The gene calls are TRBV7-2 and TRBJ2-1; maybe TRBD2 (5 bases). Between the trimmed V and J ends, which lost 5 bases and 5 bases, there was a span of 16 bases. Germline V gene data show CDR1 as SGHTA and CDR2 as FQGNSA. CDR3 length: 15 amino acids. The CDR3 nucleotides read TGTGCCAGCAGCCTAGGGAGCTCCGGGGACAATGAGCAGTTCTTC. Amino acid sequence: CASSLGSSGDNEQFF. Looking up the rest from reference TRBV7-2 and TRBJ2-1 gives the full variable domain: GAGVSQSPSNKVTEKGKDVELRCDPISGHTALYWYRQSLGQGLEFLIYFQGNSAPDKSGLPSDRFSAERTGGSVSTLTIQRTQQEDSAVYLCASSLGSSGDNEQFFGPGTRLTVL.

Details on this clone: Other DNA sequences of this sample code for an identical CDR3. This chain connects TRBV28 to TRBJ1-5; weak D call: TRBD1 (6 bases). The germline gives CDR1 MDHEN, CDR2 SYDVKM. This CDR3 region has 12 residues. The ends were cut back, 8 bases at V and 3 bases at J, with 8 bases in the middle. The CDR3 region is CASQGSNQPQHF. The DNA for the CDR3 is TGTGCCAGCCAGGGGTCCAATCAGCCCCAGCATTTT.

The J gene is TRBJ1-5, the V gene TRBV28, with 7 bases matching TRBD1. Germline V gene lookup returns CDR1 MDHEN and CDR2 SYDVKM. Trimming cost V 5 bases and J 0 bases; bases outside gene matches: 4. The CDR3 totals 15 residues. The CDR3 is CASSPGQRSNQPQHF. CDR3 bases: TGTGCCAGCAGTCCGGGACAGCGTAGCAATCAGCCCCAGCATTTT.

Only one count was recorded for this clone. V and J are TRBV29-1 and TRBJ1-4, with 9 bases fitting TRBD1. This CDR3 contains 13 residues. Unmatched junction bases numbered 4, after V lost 6 bases and J lost 5 bases. Germline V lookup: CDR1 SQVTM, CDR2 ANQGSEA. CDR3 nucleotides: TGCAGCGTAAGACAGGGGGTGAATGAAAAACTGTTTTTT. This translates into CSVRQGVNEKLFF.

The genes are TRBV6-5 and TRBJ2-7, with TRBD1 matching over 10 bases. The CDR3 has 14 residues. J gave up 5 bases and V 5 bases, and 6 bases lay outside the gene matches. Germline V lookup: CDR1 MNHEY, CDR2 SVGAGI. The CDR3 nucleotides are TGTGCCAGCAGTCGACAGGGGGCGAGGAACGAGCAGTACTTC. It translates to CASSRQGARNEQYF.

V gene TRBV7-2 combines with J gene TRBJ2-7; weak D call: TRBD2 (5 bases). Germline V gene data show CDR1 as SGHTA and CDR2 as FQGNSA. CDR3 length: 14 amino acids. V shed 2 bases and J shed 3 bases, with 11 bases lying between them. The CDR3 sequence is CASSLQTSGYEQYF. CDR3 in DNA: TGTGCCAGCAGCTTACAAACCAGCGGCTACGAGCAGTACTTC.

This clone has just one count. J is TRBJ1-5 and V is TRBV5-6; 9 bases match TRBD1. This CDR3 spans 15 amino acids. Germline CDR1 is SGHDT and CDR2 is YYEEEE. With V trimmed by 4 bases and J by 4 bases, 6 bases remained unmatched. CDR3 sequence: CASSGPGTGNQPQHF. The DNA for the CDR3 is TGTGCCAGCAGCGGTCCCGGGACAGGGAATCAGCCCCAGCATTTT.

The chain joins TRBV6-5 to TRBJ2-3; 10 positions match TRBD2. After removal of 2 bases from V and 0 bases from J, the junction contained 2 bases not matched to a gene. The CDR3 has 16 residues. In germline, CDR1 is MNHEY, CDR2 SVGAGI. CDR3 sequence (DNA): TGTGCCAGCAGTTACGGGACTAGCGCTAGCACAGATACGCAGTATTTT. Residues: CASSYGTSASTDTQYF.

V is TRBV27 and J is TRBJ2-3; 7 bases map to TRBD2. This CDR3 has 14 residues. V lost 10 bases and J lost 1; bases outside the gene matches: 8. Germline V CDR1 and CDR2: MNHEY, SMNVEV (reference sequence). As DNA, the CDR3 is TGTGCCACCGGGGGGAGGGGTGGCACAGATACGCAGTATTTT. This encodes CATGGRGGTDTQYF.

As to this clone: This sample also contains other DNA sequences that code for the same CDR3. The chain employs TRBV5-4 and TRBJ1-2; D not resolved. CDR3 length: 13 residues. CDR1 and CDR2 (germline): SGHNT, YYREEE (reference sequence). Deletions cut 0 bases from V and 2 bases from J, with 5 bases between. The CDR3 DNA is TGTGCCAGCAGCTTGGGCGGAAACTATGGCTACACCTTC. Encoded protein: CASSLGGNYGYTF.

The J gene is TRBJ1-1, the V gene TRBV18; 9 bases line up with TRBD1. This CDR3 contains 17 residues. V lost 4 bases, J lost 0 bases, and 9 bases stayed unmatched. Germline-derived CDR1 and CDR2 are KGHSH and LQKENI. CDR3 protein: CASSLSTGGELNTEAFF. The CDR3 DNA reads TGTGCCAGCTCACTTTCCACAGGGGGCGAGTTGAACACTGAAGCTTTCTTT. Full variable domain (rest looked up from reference TRBV18 and TRBJ1-1): NAGVMQNPRHLVRRRGQEARLRCSPMKGHSHVYWYRQLPEEGLKFMVYLQKENIIDESGMPKERFSAEFPKEGPSILRIQQVVRGDSAAYFCASSLSTGGELNTEAFFGQGTRLTVV.

The chain employs TRBV7-3 and TRBJ2-7; TRBD2 agrees at 13 bases. CDR1 SGHTA and CDR2 FQGTGA come from the germline V gene. The CDR3 is 17 residues long. The V segment lost 6 bases and the J segment 2 bases; nucleotides outside the gene matches: 10. CDR3 sequence (DNA): TGTGCCAGCAGACGACTAGCGGGGGGCCCTTTCCCCTACGAGCAGTACTTC. It translates to CASRRLAGGPFPYEQYF.

This clone was seen a handful of times. The genes are TRBV7-2 and TRBJ1-5; tentatively, D is TRBD1 (5 bases). V lost 1 base, J lost 4 bases, and 14 bases lay in between. The CDR3 totals 16 residues. Germline assignment: CDR1 SGHTA and CDR2 FQGNSA. The CDR3, as DNA: TGTGCCAGCAGCTTAGGGGCAGGGAGGGAGAATCAGCCCCAGCATTTT. Encoded protein: CASSLGAGRENQPQHF.